This T cell receptor (beta chain) was found in a study of human T cells and chemical hapten exposure. Study information: Sensitization involved placing 2% DPC onto a roughly 2 cm by roughly 2 cm region of upper inner arm skin.

During construction of the library, unique molecular identifiers were attached to individual cDNA molecules for quantitative, reproducible TCR counting. TCRdb passed the RACE reads through MiXCR, listing each CDR3 protein once. The sample consists of 270,000 or so distinct CDR3 sequences, approximately 7.5% of them appearing once. Time point: pre-sensitization, week 0. Treatment indicated: therapeutic diphenylcyclopropenone sensitization with weekly scalp DPC. The length of the CDR3 is 15 residues. Germline V gives CDR1 SGHRS, CDR2 YFSETQ. V was cut by 2 bases and J by 2 bases, with 12 bases left in between.

The chain carries TRBV5-1 and TRBJ2-3; D unresolved. The clonotype originates from a man aged 18 to 29 with alopecia areata. Some clones in this sample may be carry-over from other donors' samples. The sample in question was whole blood, obtained in connection with sensitization to the hapten diphenylcyclopropenone (DPC). CDR3 amino acids: CASSLSLQFTDTQYF. In DNA form, the CDR3 reads TGCGCCAGCAGCTTATCGTTACAGTTCACAGATACGCAGTATTTT.